A single T cell receptor (beta chain) is shown here with its context. The data stem from a study of sequential checkpoint blockade in melanoma. About the study: After nivolumab or ipilimumab alone, around 24 patients had week-13 rebiopsies.

Sequencing used immunoSEQ multiplex PCR; TCRdb keeps in-frame clones, though not all of them. The sample yields thousands of clones, 23% seen once. Noted treatment: randomized to nivolumab then ipilimumab (arm A) or the reverse (arm B). This clonotype was obtained from a human donor with melanoma. The input for sequencing was tumor tissue (inferred from file names), taken from a patient given nivolumab and ipilimumab in sequence.

Here the CDR3 DNA reads TGTGCCAGCAGTAACGGGATAGGGGGCACTGGAAACACCATATATTTT. This encodes CASSNGIGGTGNTIYF. The V and J genes are TRBV6-8 and TRBJ1-3; 7 bases agree with TRBD1. The CDR3 totals 16 residues. Germline CDR1 reads MNHGY; CDR2 reads SAAAGT. With V trimmed by 5 bases and J by 2 bases, 9 bases remained unmatched.